The 20 T cell receptor beta chains listed next were all sequenced from one sample in a study of CD8 T cells in Susac syndrome. Random hexamers were used to reverse transcribe the RNA input (about 0.5 to 1 ug). TCRdb passed the immunoSEQ multiplex PCR reads through MiXCR, listing each CDR3 protein once. The top ten hold about 0.12% of the sample, which has about 400,000 distinct CDR3 sequences, around 85% seen once. The sample was CD8+ T cells from PBMCs. These receptors were obtained from a human donor with multiple sclerosis.

The chain employs TRBV27 and TRBJ1-5; perhaps TRBD1 as D (5 bases). The CDR3 contains 18 residues. V lost 5 bases to trimming and J lost 2 bases, with 22 bases between them. Germline V gives CDR1 MNHEY, CDR2 SMNVEV (reference sequence). CDR3 amino acids: CASSARAGNPVGNQPQHF. In nucleotides, the CDR3 is TGTGCCAGCAGTGCCCGAGCAGGGAATCCGGTGGGCAATCAGCCCCAGCATTTT.

Regarding this clonotype: Sequence at one end of the junction differs from germline and may be a read error. The chain recombines TRBV7-7 with TRBJ1-1, with D possibly TRBD1 on 5 matching bases. The CDR3 consists of 15 residues. Germline values: CDR1 SSHAT, CDR2 FNYEAQ (reference sequence). In nucleotides, the CDR3 is TGTGCTAGCAGCTTAGCGGGGGGTAGGAACACTGAAGCTTTCTTT. Its protein product is CASSLAGGRNTEAFF.

This clonotype was seen only once. This rearrangement joins TRBV30 to TRBJ1-5; no definite D call. This CDR3 has 13 residues. V was shortened by 7 bases and J by 2 bases, with 12 bases between the two germline ends. CDR1 is GTSNPN, CDR2 SVGIG, per germline (reference sequence). The CDR3 reads CASSHEGNQPQHF. DNA of the CDR3: TGTGCCTCCTCCCATGAGGGCAATCAGCCCCAGCATTTT.

The chain is built from TRBV29-1 and TRBJ2-7; 7 nucleotides agree with TRBD1. The V segment lost 5 bases and the J segment 0 bases; nucleotides outside the gene matches: 4. From germline, CDR1 is SQVTM and CDR2 ANQGSEA. This CDR3 has 13 residues. The CDR3: CSVLDRNSYEQYF. The CDR3 DNA is TGCAGCGTTCTGGACAGGAACTCCTACGAGCAGTACTTC.

This chain links TRBV20-1 with TRBJ1-4; D perhaps matches TRBD1 (5 bases). In germline, CDR1 is DFQATT, CDR2 SNEGSKA (reference sequence). This CDR3 contains 15 residues. V was clipped by 0 bases and J by 8 bases, with 16 bases between them. CDR3 loop: CSARDAATGGEKLFF. CDR3 DNA sequence: TGCAGTGCTAGAGATGCGGCCACTGGGGGGGAAAAACTGTTTTTT.

V is TRBV2 and J is TRBJ2-1; D ambiguous. The germline gives CDR1 SNHLY, CDR2 FYNNEI. This CDR3 is built from 13 residues. Between the trimmed V and J ends, which lost 10 bases and 3 bases, there was a span of 13 bases. Here the CDR3 DNA reads TGTGCCACCCCTGGGGAAATCTACAATGAGCAGTTCTTC. Its protein product is CATPGEIYNEQFF.

The V call is TRBV20-1, the J call TRBJ2-1; 7 bases are shared with TRBD2. The CDR3 consists of 15 residues. Germline CDR1 reads DFQATT; CDR2 reads SNEGSKA (reference sequence). The V and J ends lost 5 bases and 2 bases, in that order; junction bases with no gene match: 9. CDR3 sequence reads: CSAVSRGGTYNEQFF. DNA of the CDR3: TGCAGTGCTGTATCTCGCGGGGGAACCTACAATGAGCAGTTCTTC.

V is TRBV5-1 and J is TRBJ2-5; 14 nucleotides line up with TRBD2. V lost 4 bases, J lost 5 bases, and 10 bases stayed unmatched. The germline V gene encodes CDR1 SGHRS and CDR2 YFSETQ. The CDR3 totals 17 residues. CDR3 DNA sequence: TGCGCCAGCAGCCCGGGACTAGCGGGAGATAGAGCGGAGACCCAGTACTTC. The encoded protein is CASSPGLAGDRAETQYF. The full variable domain, with the rest looked up from reference TRBV5-1 and TRBJ2-5, is KAGVTQTPRYLIKTRGQQVTLSCSPISGHRSVSWYQQTPGQGLQFLFEYFSETQRNKGNFPGRFSGRQFSNSRSEMNVSTLELGDSALYLCASSPGLAGDRAETQYFGPGTRLLVL.

The gene calls are TRBV4-1 and TRBJ1-1; D might be TRBD1 (6 bases). Germline-derived CDR1 and CDR2 are MGHRA and YSYEKL. V was pared by 4 bases and J by 1 base, with 13 bases between. The CDR3 is 15 amino acids. The CDR3 here is CASSLEGERNTEAFF. Written as DNA, the CDR3 is TGCGCCAGCAGCCTTGAGGGGGAACGGAACACTGAAGCTTTCTTT.

The V and J genes are TRBV19 and TRBJ1-1; no clear D. The V end lost 4 bases, the J end lost 1 base, and 10 bases lay between the germline ends. CDR1 is LNHDA and CDR2 is SQIVND in the germline V gene (reference sequence). The CDR3 has 14 residues. The CDR3 spells CASSRAGENTEAFF. CDR3 in DNA: TGTGCCAGTAGTAGAGCAGGAGAGAACACTGAAGCTTTCTTT.

V usage is TRBV5-4 and J usage is TRBJ2-7; 12 bases are a match to TRBD2. Trimming removed 4 bases from V and 6 bases from J; junction bases left unmatched: 11. The CDR3 is 16 residues long. Germline CDR1 and CDR2: SGHNT and YYREEE (reference sequence). The CDR3 DNA reads TGTGCCAGCAGCACCTACTCTAGCGGGGGGGCAGGCGAGCAGTACTTC. Amino acids: CASSTYSSGGAGEQYF.

This rearrangement joins TRBV19 to TRBJ1-1; D not certain. The germline V gene has CDR1 LNHDA and CDR2 SQIVND (reference sequence). The V end lost 1 base, the J end lost 4 bases, and 10 bases lay between the germline ends. The CDR3 has 14 amino acids. CDR3 bases: TGTGCCAGTAGTATAGCGTGGGGTACCACTGAAGCTTTCTTT. The encoded protein is CASSIAWGTTEAFF.

The chain employs TRBV9 and TRBJ2-5; unclear D gene. Between the trimmed V and J ends, which lost 0 bases and 3 bases, there was a span of 6 bases. CDR3 length: 13 residues. Germline values: CDR1 SGDLS, CDR2 YYNGEE. The CDR3 region is CASSVAEEETQYF. The CDR3 nucleotides read TGTGCCAGCAGCGTAGCTGAAGAAGAGACCCAGTACTTC.

The chain combines TRBV4-2 with TRBJ2-1, with 9 bases fitting TRBD2. CDR1 LGHNA and CDR2 YNFKEQ come from the germline V gene. J gave up 6 bases and V 5 bases, and 14 bases lay outside the gene matches. The CDR3 runs 17 residues. The CDR3 region has the DNA TGTGCCAGCAGCTCGCTCAGCGGGGGGAGCGGCTCCAATGAGCAGTTCTTC. Its protein is CASSSLSGGSGSNEQFF.

The rearrangement links TRBV20-1 to TRBJ1-1, with TRBD1 matching 7 bases. The CDR3 has 15 residues. V was pared by 2 bases and J by 4 bases, with 10 bases of the junction left unmatched. CDR1 is DFQATT and CDR2 is SNEGSKA in the germline V gene (reference sequence). The DNA for the CDR3 is TGCAGTGCTAGAACTACAGGGGAGGGGGCCACTGAAGCTTTCTTT. Its protein is CSARTTGEGATEAFF.

This chain uses TRBV7-9 with TRBJ2-1; D is possibly TRBD2 (5 bases). The CDR3 spans 15 residues. Germline loops: CDR1 SEHNR, CDR2 FQNEAQ (reference sequence). Trimming stripped 4 bases from V and 4 bases from J, with 14 bases between. CDR3 coding DNA: TGTGCCAGCAGCTCCGGACTCCTGAATTACAATGAGCAGTTCTTC. This translates into CASSSGLLNYNEQFF.

This chain uses TRBV6-2 or TRBV6-3 with TRBJ2-2, with 13 nucleotides matching TRBD2. The CDR3 loop spans 15 amino acids. Germline V gene data show CDR1 as MNHEY and CDR2 as SVGEGT. J was trimmed by 9 bases and V by 5 bases; bases with no gene match: 6. The CDR3 spells CASSTTSGRRRELFF. The CDR3 DNA sequence: TGTGCCAGCAGTACGACTAGCGGGAGGCGGCGGGAGCTGTTTTTT.

This clonotype occurred once. The chain employs TRBV20-1 and TRBJ2-5, with 12 bases matching TRBD1. With V trimmed by 6 bases and J by 5 bases, 10 bases remained unmatched. Germline-derived CDR1 and CDR2 are DFQATT and SNEGSKA (reference sequence). The CDR3 extends over 15 amino acids. CDR3 in amino acids: CSAHNRDRGPETQYF. In DNA, the CDR3 is TGCAGTGCGCATAACCGGGACAGGGGGCCTGAGACCCAGTACTTC.

The chain employs TRBV10-1 and TRBJ2-7, with D unresolved. CDR1 is WNHNN, CDR2 SYGVQD, per germline (reference sequence). The CDR3 is made up of 13 amino acids. V gave up 1 base and J gave up 5 bases, with 9 bases separating them. This CDR3 is CASSEYPGDEQYF. CDR3 nucleotides: TGCGCCAGCAGTGAGTATCCAGGCGACGAGCAGTACTTC.

V gene TRBV9 combines with J gene TRBJ2-5; TRBD1 aligns across 9 bases. The V and J ends lost 3 bases and 4 bases, in that order; junction bases with no gene match: 4. The germline CDR1 and CDR2 sequences are SGDLS and YYNGEE. This CDR3 contains 14 residues. In nucleotides, the CDR3 is TGTGCCAGCAGCGAACAGGGGGCCATAGAGACCCAGTACTTC. Its protein product is CASSEQGAIETQYF.